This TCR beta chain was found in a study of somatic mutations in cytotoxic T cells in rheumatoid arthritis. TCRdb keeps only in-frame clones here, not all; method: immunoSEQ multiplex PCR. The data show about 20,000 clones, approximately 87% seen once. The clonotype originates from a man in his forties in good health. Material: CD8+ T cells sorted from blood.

Here the CDR3 reads CASSWTSGRADHNEQFF. In DNA form, the CDR3 reads TGTGCCAGCAGCTGGACTAGCGGGAGGGCCGATCACAATGAGCAGTTCTTC. The chain joins TRBV28 to TRBJ2-1, with TRBD2 matching over 15 bases. Germline V gene sequence: CDR1 MDHEN, CDR2 SYDVKM. The CDR3 contains 17 residues. Losses at the gene ends were 6 bases for V and 5 bases for J; bases not matched to a gene: 8.